The following is a T cell receptor beta chain sequence with its context. This clone's antigen is unknown. Base qualities are missing; no much larger clone stands one base away. This entry belongs to a study of blood T cell repertoires in COVID-19 (TCRdb year 2020). Notes on the research overall: Samples covering the acute and convalescent phases of COVID-19 were provided by collaborators in the United States, Italy and Spain. The samples were drawn from the first 160 participants of the ongoing ImmuneRACE study and from 1,254 subjects provided by 6 global collaborators. Deeply sampled blood TCRbeta repertoires from subjects exposed to, actively infected with, or recovered from COVID-19 were included in the dataset. The sample metadata nearly always contained a de-identified subject ID, COVID-19 status, age in years and sex. Where HLA class I and class II types were available, the types were taken from metadata supplied by the sample provider, not from assay-based typing. The repertoires were released in a freely available public database meant as a resource for research on the immune response to SARS-CoV-2. The material from the prospective study consisted of cDNA or gDNA derived from T cells, B-cell-depleted T cells, or PBMCs. What the study reported, not specific to this receptor: How much clinical and demographic metadata was included differed by source and by participant, and the metadata was provided uncurated.

V has 6 bases trimmed and J has 8 bases trimmed; junction bases matching no gene number 8. Taken from the germline V gene, the CDR1 and CDR2 loops are SGHTA and FQGTGA. The CDR3 starts with the cysteine, ends with the phenylalanine, and has 13 residues. The retained sequence is limited to the CDR3, 39 bases, with the frame set at the first base. Participants in the prospective study were enrolled through a virtual design, were aged 18 to 89 years, and lived in some 24 United States geographic areas. In the prospective study, participants were assigned to cohorts based on the clinical history participants reported in a screening survey and a study questionnaire. Recovered participants in ImmuneRACE Cohort 3 were defined by two consecutive negative NP/OP PCR tests, clearance by a healthcare professional, or resolution of symptoms. Each participant in the prospective study had whole blood, serum and a nasopharyngeal or oropharyngeal swab collected by mobile phlebotomists. Additional blood draws and questionnaires over an approximately 2-month period could optionally be provided by prospective study participants. Prospective study blood samples were shipped either frozen or at room temperature before DNA extraction.

The immunoSEQ Assay, a bias-controlled multiplex PCR, was used to amplify TCRbeta CDR3 regions from genomic DNA. As for the original processing: Nucleated cell counts per sample were estimated from amplification of reference gene primers within the assay. To quantify the absolute abundance of each unique TCRbeta CDR3 rearrangement, sequence reads were collapsed and filtered. For each sample, productive Simpson clonality was calculated as the square root of Simpson's diversity index over productive rearrangements. Drawn from immuneACCESS, this table holds only the in-frame rearrangements with V and J called that TCRdb kept. Clones are partly lost; checked studies trace under half to an unresolved V gene and leave the rest unexplained. D and trimming were read from the DNA, whereas the V and J calls and clone size are those reported in that table. This sample gives approximately 200,000 clones in total; roughly nine tenths of them show up just once. Jointly, the top ten make up 2% to 2.5% of the sample.

Source material: PBMCs or T cells enriched from blood (not recorded which). The rearrangement combines TRBV7-3 with TRBJ2-5; 8 nucleotides in the junction match TRBD2. The sequence came from a woman aged 25 to 39 who had recovered from COVID-19. Here is the DNA: TGTGCCAGCAGTAGCGGGGAGAAGAGAACCCAGTACTTC. Translated, it gives CASSSGEKRTQYF.